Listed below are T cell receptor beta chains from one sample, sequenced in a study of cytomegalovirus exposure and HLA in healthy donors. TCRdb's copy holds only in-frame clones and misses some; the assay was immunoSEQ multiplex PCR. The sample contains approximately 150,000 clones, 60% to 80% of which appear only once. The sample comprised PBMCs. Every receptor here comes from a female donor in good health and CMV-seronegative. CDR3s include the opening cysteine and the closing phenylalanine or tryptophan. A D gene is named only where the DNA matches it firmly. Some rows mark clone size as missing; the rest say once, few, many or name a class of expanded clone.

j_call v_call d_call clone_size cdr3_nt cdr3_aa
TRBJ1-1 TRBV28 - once TGTGCCAGCAGTGGGGCCTTGAACACTGAAGCTTTCTTT CASSGALNTEAFF
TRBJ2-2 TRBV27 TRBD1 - TGTGCCAGCAGTTTACGGCCAGGGGGCACCGGGGAGCTGTTTTTT CASSLRPGGTGELFF
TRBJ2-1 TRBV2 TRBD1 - TGTGCCAGCAGCCCCGGGCGGGACAGGGGTTACAATGAGCAGTTCTTC CASSPGRDRGYNEQFF
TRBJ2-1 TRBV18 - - TGTGCCAGCTCACCCGACAGCGGGACACGCATAACCAATGAGCAGTTCTTC CASSPDSGTRITNEQFF
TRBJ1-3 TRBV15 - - TGTGCCACCAGCAGAGATAAGGGGTCTGGAAACACCATATATTTT CATSRDKGSGNTIYF
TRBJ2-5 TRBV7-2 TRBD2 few TGTGCCAGCAGCGAGACTAGCGGGAGGGGTGTGACCCAGTACTTC CASSETSGRGVTQYF
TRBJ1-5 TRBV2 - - TGTGCCAGCAGCGGACAGCTTAATCAGCCCCAGCATTTT CASSGQLNQPQHF
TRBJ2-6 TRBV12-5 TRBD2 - TGTGCTAGTGGTTTGACTAGCGGGGCCTCTGGGGCCAACGTCCTGACTTTC CASGLTSGASGANVLTF
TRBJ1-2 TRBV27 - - TGTGCCAGCAGTCCTCAACTATTAGCTGGCTATGGCTACACCTTC CASSPQLLAGYGYTF
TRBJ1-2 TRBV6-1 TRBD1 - TGTGCCAGCGTCCCGGGACAGGGTTTAAACTATGGCTACACCTTC CASVPGQGLNYGYTF
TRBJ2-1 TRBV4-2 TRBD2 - TGTGCCAGCAGCCCTAAAGGAGCGGGAGGGAACAATGAGCAGTTCTTC CASSPKGAGGNNEQFF
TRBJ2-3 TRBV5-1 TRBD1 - TGCGCCAGCAGCCGCGACAGGGCGACAGATACGCAGTATTTT CASSRDRATDTQYF
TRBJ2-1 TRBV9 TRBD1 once TGTGCCAGCAGCTTTGTAGTCAACAGGGGCATTCACAATGAGCAGTTCTTC CASSFVVNRGIHNEQFF
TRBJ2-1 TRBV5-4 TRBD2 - TGTGCCAGCAGCGAGGGCGGGGGGTCCTACAATGAGCAGTTCTTC CASSEGGGSYNEQFF
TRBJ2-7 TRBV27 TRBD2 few TGTGCCAGCAGCTGGGAGGGCGCCGGGCAAAACGAGCAGTACTTC CASSWEGAGQNEQYF
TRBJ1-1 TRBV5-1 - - TGCGCCAGCAGCCCCCTGGAGGGCGCGAGGACTGAAGCTTTCTTT CASSPLEGARTEAFF
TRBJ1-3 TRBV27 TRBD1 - TGTGCCACCCGGCCAGGGACAGGGGGCTCTTTAGGTGGAAACACCATATATTTT CATRPGTGGSLGGNTIYF
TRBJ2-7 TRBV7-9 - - TGTGCCAGCAGCTTAGGTTCAACCTACGAGCAGTACTTC CASSLGSTYEQYF
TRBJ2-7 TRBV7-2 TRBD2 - TGTGCCAGCAGCCGAACGGCTAGCGGCTCGTACGAGCAGTACTTC CASSRTASGSYEQYF
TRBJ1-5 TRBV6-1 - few TGTGCCAGCAGTGAAGTCGGAGGGTACAATCAGCCCCAGCATTTT CASSEVGGYNQPQHF
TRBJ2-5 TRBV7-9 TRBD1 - TGTTCCAGCAGTGAGACAGGGCCGACCCAGTACTTC CSSSETGPTQYF
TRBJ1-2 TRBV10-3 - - TGTGCCATCAGTGAACCTGACAGTGACTATGGCTACACCTTC CAISEPDSDYGYTF
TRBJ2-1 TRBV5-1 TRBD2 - TGCGCCAGTACCGGGACTAGCGTCGACTTAGGGCAGTTCTTC CASTGTSVDLGQFF
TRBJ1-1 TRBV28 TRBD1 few TGTGCCAGCAAGGACAGGGGACTACCAAACACTGAAGCTTTCTTT CASKDRGLPNTEAFF
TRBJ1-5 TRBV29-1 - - TGCAGCGTCGTACTCTCAGGGAAGGGTTACCAGCCCCAGCATTTT CSVVLSGKGYQPQHF
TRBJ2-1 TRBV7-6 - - TGTGCCAGCAGCACCCGACGGGGGAATGAGCAGTTCTTC CASSTRRGNEQFF
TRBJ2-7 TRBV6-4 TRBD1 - TGTGCCAGCAGTGAACGTGGACAGGGGTCCTACGAGCAGTACTTC CASSERGQGSYEQYF
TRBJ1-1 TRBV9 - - TGTGCCAGCAGCGTACCGACCGACAGTCCGGAGACTGAAGCTTTCTTT CASSVPTDSPETEAFF
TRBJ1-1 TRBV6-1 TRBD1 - TGTGCCAGCAGTGAATTAACAGGGGTCAACACTGAAGCTTTCTTT CASSELTGVNTEAFF
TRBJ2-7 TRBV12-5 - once TGTGCTAGTGGTTTGGGGCAAATTATTTACGAGCAGTACTTC CASGLGQIIYEQYF
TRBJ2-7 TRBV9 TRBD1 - TGTGCCAGCAGCGTAGTCGCATCCGGGACAGGCACCTACGAGCAGTACTTC CASSVVASGTGTYEQYF
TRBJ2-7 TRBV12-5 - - TGTGCTAGTGGTTTAAACGGGATTACTGACGAGCAGTACTTC CASGLNGITDEQYF
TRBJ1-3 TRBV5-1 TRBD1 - TGCGCCAGCAGCTCGGTAACAGGGGGCTCTGGAAACACCATATATTTT CASSSVTGGSGNTIYF
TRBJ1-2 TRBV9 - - TGTGCCAGCAGCTCTCAGACCGATCTGAGGGATGGCTACACCTTC CASSSQTDLRDGYTF
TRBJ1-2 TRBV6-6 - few TGTGCCAGCCGGGTATCCAATGGCTACACCTTC CASRVSNGYTF
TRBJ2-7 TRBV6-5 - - TGTGCCAGCAAGACACGGGGCGGGGCCTACGAGCAGTACTTC CASKTRGGAYEQYF
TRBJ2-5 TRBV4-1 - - TGCGCCAGCAGCCTGTCCCCGGGGGAGACCCAGTACTTC CASSLSPGETQYF
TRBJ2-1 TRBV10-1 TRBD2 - TGCGCCAGCAGTGAGTCGACGGGGGGGCCAAGGGATGAGCAGTTCTTC CASSESTGGPRDEQFF
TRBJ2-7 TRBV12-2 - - TGTGCAAGCCGGCTGGAGCGGGAGGACTACGAGCAGTACTTC CASRLEREDYEQYF
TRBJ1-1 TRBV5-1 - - TGCGCCAGCAGCTTGAAAGTGGCCCCTGAAGCTTTCTTT CASSLKVAPEAFF
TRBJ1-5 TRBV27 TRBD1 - TGTGCCAGCAGTTCGACAGGGCCGAATCAGCCCCAGCATTTT CASSSTGPNQPQHF
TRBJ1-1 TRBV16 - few TGTGCCAGCAGCCAGGCAGGGCGGGGAGCTTTCTTT CASSQAGRGAFF
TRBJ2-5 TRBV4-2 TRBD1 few TGTGCCAGCAGCCGGGCCTTTGCGGGACAGGGAGGGCAAGAGACCCAGTACTTC CASSRAFAGQGGQETQYF
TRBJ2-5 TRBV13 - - TGTGCCAGCAGCTTAATTAGCAGAACGTACTTC CASSLISRTYF
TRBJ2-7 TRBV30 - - TGTGCCTGGAATAATGTTTTGGGCCAGCAGTACTTC CAWNNVLGQQYF